These 21 T cell receptor beta chains originate from one sample sequenced in a study of read filtering for tumor transcriptome and immune sequencing (dated by TCRdb to the early 2020s). Sequencing was performed on an Illumina HiSeq 4000. TCR libraries were constructed from 350 to 400 ng RNA using the Immunoverse kit, and molecular barcoded adaptors covering alpha/delta and beta/gamma chains were employed. Through fastp at Q25 and MiXCR, TCRdb rebuilt clones from the public reads, retaining in-frame beta chains. Each entry is one CDR3 protein sequence, shown with its most common DNA and genes. The sample has 45,000 to 55,000 distinct CDR3 sequences on record, about 12% of them singletons. The leading ten clones occupy just over 14% of the sample. Material for sequencing was a population of CD138-negative cells sorted from bone marrow. Reading the label with the study, this specimen's cell subset or site is: bone marrow mononuclear cells depleted of CD138+ plasma/myeloma cells by negative magnetic selection. All receptors derive from a donor at least 40 years old with multiple myeloma.

This clonotype was observed at least ten times. This chain uses TRBV20-1 with TRBJ1-2; D remains unclear. Deletions cut 0 bases from V and 4 bases from J, with 6 bases between. This CDR3 is 12 amino acids long. The V gene's germline CDR1 is DFQATT and CDR2 SNEGSKA (reference sequence). CDR3 DNA sequence: TGCAGTGCTAGAGAACAGAGCTATGGCTACACCTTC. This gives the protein CSAREQSYGYTF.

This clonotype was seen at least ten times. V is TRBV21-1 and J is TRBJ2-7; the D segment call TRBD1 is taken from the table without a DNA check. TRBV21-1 is assigned pseudogene status. The CDR3 is 18 amino acids. This CDR3 reads CASRRTGGESAASYEQYF. The DNA of the CDR3 is TGTGCCAGCCGGAGGACCGGCGGGGAAAGCGCCGCATCCTACGAGCAGTACTTC.

Details on this clonotype: The CDR3 end shows no conserved phenylalanine or tryptophan, and so a read error is likely. This CDR3 reads CASSLSSNTEAFL. CDR3 sequence (DNA): TGTGCCAGCAGCTTGTCTTCGAACACTGAAGCTTTCTTA. The chain employs TRBV11-1 and TRBJ1-1; D is uncertain. Germline V gene data show CDR1 as SGHAT and CDR2 as FQDESV (reference sequence). This CDR3 spans 13 amino acids. The ends were cut back, 3 bases at V and 1 base at J, with 6 bases in the middle.

This clonotype was observed many times. This chain uses TRBV5-1 with TRBJ2-5, with a possible D match to TRBD2 (6 bases). V lost 4 bases, J lost 1 base, and 11 bases lay in between. This CDR3 has 14 residues. Germline CDR1 reads SGHRS; CDR2 reads YFSETQ. In nucleotides, the CDR3 is TGCGCCAGCAGCACCCCGGAGGGCCAAGAGACCCAGTACTTC. It encodes CASSTPEGQETQYF.

The sample holds many counts of this clonotype. This rearrangement joins TRBV18 to TRBJ1-5; tentatively, D is TRBD1 (6 bases). Germline V lookup: CDR1 KGHSH, CDR2 LQKENI. This CDR3 comprises 14 residues. Trimming shortened V by 3 bases and J by 4 bases, and 10 bases separated the two germline ends. The CDR3 region has the DNA TGTGCCAGCTCACCTACGGACAGAAATCAGCCCCAGCATTTT. It codes for CASSPTDRNQPQHF.

This clonotype appeared many times. The chain recombines TRBV30 with TRBJ1-1; D is unresolved. The V gene's germline CDR1 is GTSNPN and CDR2 SVGIG (reference sequence). V lost 2 bases, J lost 1 base, and 17 bases lay in between. This CDR3 has 16 residues. The CDR3 region is CAWSPRFAPSNTEAFF. The CDR3 coding sequence is TGTGCCTGGAGTCCCCGATTTGCGCCATCGAACACTGAAGCTTTCTTT.

This clonotype was seen repeatedly, ten times or more. The rearrangement links TRBV20-1 to TRBJ1-1; D is unclear. Germline V CDR1 and CDR2: DFQATT, SNEGSKA (reference sequence). Trimming shortened V by 1 base and J by 11 bases, and 14 bases separated the two germline ends. The CDR3 is 12 residues long. CDR3 bases: TGCAGTGCTAGAGCGGCCACCCTTGACGCTTTCTTT. Translation gives CSARAATLDAFF.

This clonotype has a count of ten or more. The rearrangement joins TRBV12-3 or TRBV12-4 to TRBJ2-5; D assignment may be TRBD1 or TRBD2 (5 bases each). V lost 5 bases to trimming and J lost 5 bases, with 18 bases between them. This CDR3 region has 15 residues. This chain's CDR3 is CASSTNRDPRETQYF. CDR3 in DNA: TGTGCCAGCAGTACCAACCGGGACCCGAGGGAGACCCAGTACTTC.

In this sample, this clonotype turned up many times. The chain employs TRBV5-6 and TRBJ2-3, with a weak D call TRBD2 (6 bases). Trimming stripped 4 bases from V and 6 bases from J, with 21 bases between. Germline V lookup: CDR1 SGHDT, CDR2 YYEEEE. The CDR3 is 16 residues long. CDR3 protein: CASSREPRGAIDTQYF. In nucleotides, the CDR3 is TGTGCCAGCAGCCGAGAACCACGCGGGGCGATTGATACGCAGTATTTT.

This clonotype appeared many times. This rearrangement joins TRBV7-9 to TRBJ2-3; D gene ambiguous. The V gene's germline CDR1 is SEHNR and CDR2 FQNEAQ (reference sequence). The CDR3 extends over 13 amino acids. Trimming removed 0 bases from V and 2 bases from J, with 3 bases in between. CDR3 sequence: CASSLAPTDTQYF. DNA for the CDR3: TGTGCCAGCAGCTTAGCCCCCACAGATACGCAGTATTTT.

The table lists this clonotype with many counts. This sequence joins TRBV6-2 or TRBV6-3 and TRBJ2-5, with a tentative D call TRBD2 (5 bases). Germline CDR1 reads MNHEY; CDR2 reads SVGEGT. This CDR3 has 15 residues. With 2 bases removed from V and 1 base from J, the gap between germline ends came to 11 bases. Here the CDR3 DNA reads TGTGCCAGCAGTTACCTTAGGACTTCCCAAGAGACCCAGTACTTC. Its protein is CASSYLRTSQETQYF.

This clonotype was seen repeatedly, ten times or more. The genes are TRBV27 and TRBJ2-1; 10 bases map to TRBD1. The CDR3 contains 16 residues. With V trimmed by 0 bases and J by 5 bases, 4 bases remained unmatched. Germline V gives CDR1 MNHEY, CDR2 SMNVEV (reference sequence). The CDR3 DNA follows: TGTGCCAGCAGTTTATCGGGACAGGGGTTCAACAATGAGCAGTTCTTC. Translation gives CASSLSGQGFNNEQFF.

This clonotype was found many times. The V and J genes are TRBV6-6 and TRBJ1-4, with D unresolved. Trimming left V 5 bases short and J 0 bases short, with 10 bases between. The CDR3 loop spans 15 amino acids. Germline CDR1 and CDR2: MNHNY and SVGAGI (reference sequence). The CDR3 protein is CASSPRAPTNEKLFF. The CDR3 region has the DNA TGTGCCAGCAGTCCACGGGCGCCAACTAATGAAAAACTGTTTTTT.

This clonotype was observed at least ten times. As DNA, the CDR3 is TGCAGTGCTAGAGTCCCGGCAAGCGGGAAGGGCGGGGAGCAGTACTTC. Protein: CSARVPASGKGGEQYF. The chain uses TRBV20-1 and TRBJ2-7, with 7 bases fitting TRBD2. The CDR3 covers 16 residues. J gave up 7 bases and V 1 base, and 16 bases lay outside the gene matches. Per the germline V gene, CDR1 is DFQATT and CDR2 is SNEGSKA (reference sequence).

This clonotype was seen repeatedly, ten times or more. The rearrangement uses TRBV6-6 and TRBJ2-1, with D possibly matching TRBD1 (7 bases). CDR3 size: 15 residues. In germline, CDR1 is MNHNY, CDR2 SVGAGI (reference sequence). Trimming took off 5 bases at V and 6 bases at J, with 17 bases between the two ends. The CDR3 sequence is CASSPPGGIRNEQFF. DNA of the CDR3: TGTGCCAGCAGTCCTCCAGGGGGGATTCGCAATGAGCAGTTCTTC.

V and J are TRBV20-1 and TRBJ2-5; 7 bases are shared with TRBD2. The V segment lost 6 bases and the J segment 5 bases; nucleotides outside the gene matches: 9. Germline V gene lookup returns CDR1 DFQATT and CDR2 SNEGSKA (reference sequence). The CDR3 sequence is 13 residues long. CDR3 loop: CSALSTSDETQYF. CDR3 sequence (DNA): TGCAGTGCCTTAAGTACTAGCGATGAGACCCAGTACTTC.

The gene calls are TRBV20-1 and TRBJ1-4; 7 bases are a match to TRBD1. CDR3 length equals 14 residues. Germline CDR1 and CDR2: DFQATT and SNEGSKA (reference sequence). Germline trimming cut 5 bases from V and 8 bases from J; bases unmatched to any gene: 11. CDR3 region: CSAPTGLEGEKLFF. The CDR3 DNA is TGCAGTGCTCCGACAGGGCTCGAAGGGGAAAAACTGTTTTTT.

A note on this clonotype: A much larger clonotype is one base distant, so this may be a read error. The chain carries TRBV19 and TRBJ2-2; TRBD1 is a possible D gene (6 bases). The CDR3 runs 15 residues. Germline CDR1 LNHDA, CDR2 SQIVND (reference sequence). Here the CDR3 reads CASSIRRGGTGEPFF. CDR3 in DNA: TGTGCCAGTAGTATCCGCAGGGGTGGCACCGGGGAGCCGTTTTTT.

This clonotype came up many times. The chain employs TRBV19 and TRBJ2-1; 9 bases align to TRBD1. Germline-derived CDR1 and CDR2 are LNHDA and SQIVND (reference sequence). This CDR3 comprises 17 residues. Unmatched junction bases numbered 7, after V lost 2 bases and J lost 2 bases. CDR3 sequence (DNA): TGTGCCAGTAGTATACCTAGAGGGACAGGGACCTACAATGAGCAGTTCTTC. Residues: CASSIPRGTGTYNEQFF.

Remarks on this clonotype: The germline gene is not matched at one end of the junction; a read error may be the cause. V gene TRBV7-9 combines with J gene TRBJ2-1; 11 bases line up with TRBD2. Germline CDR1 reads SEHNR; CDR2 reads FQNEAQ (reference sequence). This CDR3 contains 15 residues. The CDR3 region is CASSFSKLAGGYEFF. The CDR3 coding sequence is TGCGCTAGCAGCTTCTCGAAGCTAGCGGGAGGCTACGAGTTCTTC. The full variable domain, completed using reference TRBV7-9 and TRBJ2-1, is DTGVSQNPRHKITKRGQNVTFRCDPISEHNRLYWYRQTLGQGPEFLTYFQNEAQLEKSRLLSDRFSAERPKGSFSTLEIQRTEQGDSAMYLCASSFSKLAGGYEFFGPGTRLTVL.

Notes on this clonotype: The conserved closing phenylalanine or tryptophan is absent in this CDR3, likely reflecting a read error. The V and J genes are TRBV5-1 and TRBJ2-1; TRBD2 agrees at 7 bases. The ends lost 4 bases at V and 11 bases at J; junction bases unmatched: 12. This CDR3 region has 14 residues. CDR1 and CDR2 from the germline V gene are SGHRS and YFSETQ. The CDR3 DNA reads as TGCGCCAGCAGCATGGCCAGGACTAGAGACCAGCAGTTCTCC. Amino acid sequence: CASSMARTRDQQFS.